The 10 T cell receptor beta chains below come from one sample, sequenced in a study of OX40 agonist ivuxolimab in advanced cancers. Assay used: immunoSEQ multiplex PCR; TCRdb lists only in-frame clones, some missing. The sample contains approximately 98,000 clones, under 95% of which appear only once. Sequencing used CD4+ or CD8+ T cells sorted from blood, obtained in a trial of the OX40 agonist ivuxolimab. The receptor set was obtained from an adult with an advanced solid tumor such as melanoma, head and neck, liver or kidney cancer.

The table lists this clone with a count of one. J is TRBJ2-7 and V is TRBV7-3; D remains unclear. Germline V gene data show CDR1 as SGHTA and CDR2 as FQGTGA. Deletions cut 5 bases from V and 5 bases from J, with 19 bases between. There are 15 residues in the CDR3. CDR3 protein: CASSVGRNPKDEQYF. The CDR3 bases are TGTGCCAGCAGCGTGGGCCGGAACCCCAAGGACGAGCAGTACTTC.

The chain links TRBV5-4 to TRBJ1-2, with D perhaps matching TRBD1 (6 bases). CDR3 size: 14 residues. Germline CDR1 is SGHNT and CDR2 is YYREEE (reference sequence). Trimming took off 2 bases at V and 3 bases at J, with 11 bases between the two ends. The CDR3 loop is CASSLQGTDYGYTF. CDR3 coding DNA: TGTGCCAGCAGCTTACAGGGAACAGACTATGGCTACACCTTC.

V and J are TRBV27 and TRBJ2-5, with TRBD1 matching 10 bases. CDR1 is MNHEY, CDR2 SMNVEV, per germline (reference sequence). The V and J ends lost 6 bases and 3 bases, in that order; junction bases with no gene match: 7. The CDR3 sequence is 15 residues long. The CDR3 is CASSPRDRGKETQYF. The CDR3 nucleotides are TGTGCCAGCAGCCCCCGGGACAGGGGTAAAGAGACCCAGTACTTC.

CDR3 amino acids: CASSLRSGELFF. The CDR3 DNA reads TGTGCCAGCAGTCTTAGAAGCGGGGAGCTGTTTTTT. The chain links TRBV27 to TRBJ2-2; D is unresolved. This CDR3 spans 12 amino acids. Germline assignment: CDR1 MNHEY and CDR2 SMNVEV (reference sequence). Trimming removed 5 bases at V and 7 bases at J, with 8 bases between.

The chain is built from TRBV4-1 and TRBJ1-4, with D maybe TRBD1 (5 bases). V shed 1 base and J shed 5 bases, with 17 bases lying between them. CDR3 size: 17 residues. Germline V gene data show CDR1 as MGHRA and CDR2 as YSYEKL. CDR3 amino acids: CASSQGQGTARNEKLFF. Written as DNA, the CDR3 is TGCGCCAGCAGCCAAGGGCAAGGGACCGCTAGAAATGAAAAACTGTTTTTT.

This rearrangement joins TRBV6-5 to TRBJ1-1; 10 bases align to TRBD1. This CDR3 region has 14 residues. Germline CDR1 reads MNHEY; CDR2 reads SVGAGI. V lost 7 bases, J lost 5 bases, and 7 bases stayed unmatched. Here the CDR3 DNA reads TGTGCCAGCATTCGGGACAGGGGCGTTACTGAAGCTTTCTTT. Translating gives CASIRDRGVTEAFF.

The V gene is TRBV19, the J gene TRBJ2-4; TRBD2 matches at 9 bases. The junction had 15 bases not matched to a gene; V was cut back by 5 bases and J by 7 bases. There are 17 residues in the CDR3. Germline CDR1 LNHDA, CDR2 SQIVND (reference sequence). CDR3 nucleotide sequence: TGTGCCAGTAGTCCCCCCCCTGCGGGAGGGCCTATTAACATTCAGTACTTC. Its protein is CASSPPPAGGPINIQYF. The variable domain in full, completed from reference TRBV19 and TRBJ2-4, reads DGGITQSPKYLFRKEGQNVTLSCEQNLNHDAMYWYRQDPGQGLRLIYYSQIVNDFQKGDIAEGYSVSREKKESFPLTVTSAQKNPTAFYLCASSPPPAGGPINIQYFGAGTRLSVL.

J is TRBJ2-3 and V is TRBV9; TRBD2 matches at 12 bases. Germline values: CDR1 SGDLS, CDR2 YYNGEE. Trimming took 4 bases from V and 4 from J; bases not matched to a gene: 4. CDR3 length equals 15 residues. CDR3 protein: CASSPGLAGSDTQYF. The DNA for the CDR3 is TGTGCCAGCAGCCCGGGACTAGCGGGCTCAGATACGCAGTATTTT.

As concerns this clone: Other DNA sequences within the sample encode an identical CDR3. The rearrangement links TRBV5-1 to TRBJ2-3; no definite D call. This CDR3 contains 12 residues. CDR1 SGHRS and CDR2 YFSETQ come from the germline V gene. Trimming stripped 4 bases from V and 2 bases from J, with 5 bases between. In DNA, the CDR3 is TGCGCCAGCAGCCCGGACACAGATACGCAGTATTTT. Translation gives CASSPDTDTQYF.

The chain combines TRBV28 with TRBJ1-5, with a weak D call TRBD1 (6 bases). The germline V and J ends were trimmed by 6 bases and 0 bases, with 21 bases remaining between them. CDR1 is MDHEN and CDR2 is SYDVKM in the germline V gene. CDR3 size: 18 residues. The CDR3 nucleotides are TGTGCCAGCAGCCGAACCGGGACAATAAATTATAGCAATCAGCCCCAGCATTTT. Amino acid sequence: CASSRTGTINYSNQPQHF.